This TCR beta chain was retrieved from a study of OX40 agonist ivuxolimab in advanced cancers. Study summary: Clinicians treated patients with ivuxolimab, an agonistic anti-OX40 (CD134) antibody.

Some clones are missing from TCRdb's copy, which holds only in-frame ones; the method was immunoSEQ multiplex PCR. The table includes more than 70,000 clones, about 90% detected once. The CDR3 totals 15 residues. Trimming cost V 0 bases and J 2 bases, with 10 bases left between them. Germline values: CDR1 SGHDN, CDR2 FVKESK. This clone was observed once. The TCR was taken from an adult with an advanced solid tumor such as melanoma, head and neck, liver or kidney cancer. Specimen: CD4+ or CD8+ T cells sorted from blood, collected in a trial of the OX40 agonist ivuxolimab. The chain couples TRBV14 to TRBJ2-5; D not resolved. The CDR3 here is CASSQDLRWQETQYF. CDR3 DNA: TGTGCCAGCAGCCAAGATCTCCGCTGGCAAGAGACCCAGTACTTC.